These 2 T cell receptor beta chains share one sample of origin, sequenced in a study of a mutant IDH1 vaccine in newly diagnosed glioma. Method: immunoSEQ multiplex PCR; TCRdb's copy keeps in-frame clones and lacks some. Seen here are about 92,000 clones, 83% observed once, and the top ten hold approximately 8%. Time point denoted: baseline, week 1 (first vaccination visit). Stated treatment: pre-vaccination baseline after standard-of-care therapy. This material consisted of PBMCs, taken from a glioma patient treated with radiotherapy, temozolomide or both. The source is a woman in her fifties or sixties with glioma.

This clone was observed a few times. The CDR3: CASAMTATNYGYTF. The CDR3 nucleotides read TGCGCCAGCGCGATGACAGCCACTAACTATGGCTACACCTTC. The chain employs TRBV10-2 and TRBJ1-2; TRBD1 is a possible D gene (5 bases). The germline V gene encodes CDR1 WSHSY and CDR2 SAAADI. The CDR3 is 14 residues long. Trimming took 8 bases from V and 0 from J, leaving 13 bases between them.

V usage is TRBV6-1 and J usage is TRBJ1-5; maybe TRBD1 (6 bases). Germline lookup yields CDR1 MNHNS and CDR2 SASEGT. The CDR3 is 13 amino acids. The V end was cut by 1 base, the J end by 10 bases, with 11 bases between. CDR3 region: CASSEGQGGPQHF. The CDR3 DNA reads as TGTGCCAGCAGTGAAGGGCAAGGGGGTCCCCAGCATTTT.